Listed below are T cell receptor beta chains from one sample, sequenced in a study of response to subunit inactivated influenza vaccine. MiXCR was run by TCRdb on the RT-PCR reads, yielding one entry per CDR3 protein. This table holds 800,000 to 1,000,000 distinct CDR3 sequences, about 20% found once. Material: PBMCs from blood, obtained roughly 5 days after vaccination. The source is a man aged 45 to 65 who received an inactivated influenza vaccine. Each CDR3 is given with its conserved first and last residue. The D gene is left open where the match is weak. Part of the rows lack a size; the others show once, few, many or a class for expanded clones.

clone_size j_call d_call v_call cdr3_aa cdr3_nt
few TRBJ2-5 NA TRBV7-9 CASSSLAPTQYF TGTGCCAGCAGCTCTTTAGCGCCGACCCAGTACTTC
few TRBJ2-1 TRBD2 TRBV24-1 CATSDPWVAGSSYNEQFF TGTGCCACCAGTGACCCCTGGGTAGCGGGGTCCTCCTACAATGAGCAGTTCTTC
few TRBJ2-3 NA TRBV4-3 CASSQDLPGVMYTDTQYF TGCGCCAGCAGCCAAGATCTTCCGGGGGTAATGTACACAGATACGCAGTATTTT
few TRBJ1-4 NA TRBV7-9 CASSLGTNDEKLFF TGTGCCAGCAGCTTAGGGACCAACGACGAAAAACTGTTTTTT
few TRBJ2-5 NA TRBV12-3/TRBV12-4 CASSFSPGETQYF TGTGCCAGCAGTTTCTCTCCGGGCGAGACCCAGTACTTC
NA TRBJ2-7 NA TRBV10-3 CAIRGGVQGASEQYF TGTGCCATCCGCGGGGGGGTCCAGGGGGCAAGCGAGCAGTACTTC
few TRBJ1-1 NA TRBV27 CASSLIPLGGVWTEAFF TGTGCCAGCAGCCTCATTCCTCTCGGGGGGGTTTGGACTGAAGCTTTCTTT
NA TRBJ2-7 TRBD2 TRBV20-1 CSAPRDFGGSYEQYF TGCAGTGCCCCAAGGGACTTCGGGGGGTCCTACGAGCAGTACTTC
few TRBJ2-3 NA TRBV5-5 CASSLAGRMTDTQYF TGTGCCAGCAGCTTGGCGGGCCGGATGACAGATACGCAGTATTTT
NA TRBJ1-6 NA TRBV20-1 CSASQGWFGSPLHF TGCAGTGCTTCCCAAGGATGGTTTGGGTCACCCCTCCACTTT
NA TRBJ2-5 TRBD1 TRBV4-2 CASSQNTGGIGETQYF TGTGCCAGCAGCCAAAATACAGGGGGGATTGGAGAGACCCAGTACTTC
NA TRBJ2-1 NA TRBV24-1 CATSDPETQGGIYNEQFF TGTGCCACCAGTGATCCAGAGACACAGGGGGGGATCTACAATGAGCAGTTCTTC
NA TRBJ2-7 TRBD1 TRBV20-1 CSATTGGSYEQYF TGCAGTGCTACCACAGGGGGCTCCTACGAGCAGTACTTC
NA TRBJ2-7 NA TRBV9 CASSVALEGEQYF TGTGCCAGCAGCGTAGCTCTAGAGGGGGAGCAGTACTTC
NA TRBJ1-4 NA TRBV6-2/TRBV6-3 CASSPTETTNEKLFF TGTGCCAGCAGCCCGACGGAAACAACTAATGAAAAACTGTTTTTT
NA TRBJ2-5 TRBD2 TRBV20-1 CSARPAGKETQYF TGCAGTGCTAGGCCAGCGGGGAAGGAGACCCAGTACTTC